These T cell receptor beta chains were read from a single sample in a study of blood T cell repertoires in COVID-19. Method: immunoSEQ multiplex PCR; TCRdb's copy keeps in-frame clones and lacks some. Of roughly 86,000 clones in the sample, approximately 84% were seen once. The specimen sequenced was peripheral blood. The receptors stem from a man aged 55 to 69 with acute or convalescent COVID-19. CDR3s include the opening cysteine and the closing phenylalanine or tryptophan. The order of the fields is clone size, D gene, V gene, J gene, CDR3 DNA, CDR3 protein. A D gene is named only where the DNA matches it firmly. Clone size is shown for a subset of rows, as once, few, many or a class of expanded clone.

clone_size: .; d_call: .; v_call: TRBV27; j_call: TRBJ1-1; cdr3_nt: TGTGCCAGCAGTTTGGTCGGAGCGGGCACTGAAGCTTTCTTT; cdr3_aa: CASSLVGAGTEAFF
clone_size: .; d_call: TRBD1; v_call: TRBV7-3; j_call: TRBJ1-2; cdr3_nt: TGTGCCAGCAGCTTGACAGGGGACTATGGCTACACCTTC; cdr3_aa: CASSLTGDYGYTF
clone_size: .; d_call: .; v_call: TRBV11-2; j_call: TRBJ2-1; cdr3_nt: TGTGCCAGCAGCCTATCGACTACAGGGCTCATCGGCAATGAGCAGTTCTTC; cdr3_aa: CASSLSTTGLIGNEQFF
clone_size: .; d_call: TRBD2; v_call: TRBV30; j_call: TRBJ2-1; cdr3_nt: TGTGCCTGGAGTGTGGGTAGCGGGGACGCTGAGCAGTTCTTC; cdr3_aa: CAWSVGSGDAEQFF
clone_size: few; d_call: TRBD1; v_call: TRBV19; j_call: TRBJ2-5; cdr3_nt: TGTGCCAGTAGTGCCCGGACAGGGGGCAGGGAGACCCAGTACTTC; cdr3_aa: CASSARTGGRETQYF
clone_size: many; d_call: TRBD2; v_call: TRBV20-1; j_call: TRBJ2-7; cdr3_nt: TGCAGTGCTAGTGCTAGCGGGGGCTTTCTTAGCTCCTACGAGCAGTACTTC; cdr3_aa: CSASASGGFLSSYEQYF
clone_size: .; d_call: .; v_call: TRBV4-1; j_call: TRBJ2-5; cdr3_nt: TGCGCCAGCAGCCAACGCGTACAAGAGACCCAGTACTTC; cdr3_aa: CASSQRVQETQYF
clone_size: .; d_call: .; v_call: TRBV21-1; j_call: TRBJ2-3; cdr3_nt: TGTGCCAGCAGCACCCCTGGGACTAGCGGGGTATTAAGCACAGATACGCAGTATTTT; cdr3_aa: CASSTPGTSGVLSTDTQYF
clone_size: few; d_call: TRBD1; v_call: TRBV29-1; j_call: TRBJ1-1; cdr3_nt: TGCAGCGTTGCGGGACAGGGGACGGGTGGAGCTTTCTTT; cdr3_aa: CSVAGQGTGGAFF
clone_size: .; d_call: .; v_call: TRBV21-1; j_call: TRBJ2-2; cdr3_nt: TGTGCCAGCAGCAAAGGACAGGGGGCGACCACCGGGGAGCTGTTTTTT; cdr3_aa: CASSKGQGATTGELFF
clone_size: .; d_call: .; v_call: TRBV3-1/TRBV3-2; j_call: TRBJ2-1; cdr3_nt: TGTGCCAGCAGCCGCGGGACCCACAATGAGCAGTTCTTC; cdr3_aa: CASSRGTHNEQFF
clone_size: .; d_call: .; v_call: TRBV7-2; j_call: TRBJ1-2; cdr3_nt: TGTGCCAGCAGCTTTCTTGGGGGGAGGAACTATGGCTACACCTTC; cdr3_aa: CASSFLGGRNYGYTF
clone_size: few; d_call: TRBD1; v_call: TRBV7-3; j_call: TRBJ1-2; cdr3_nt: TGTGCCAGCAGCCCGACAGGGAGGACTGGCTACACCTTC; cdr3_aa: CASSPTGRTGYTF
clone_size: .; d_call: .; v_call: TRBV11-1; j_call: TRBJ2-6; cdr3_nt: TGTGCCAGCAGCTTAGCGCCCACAGCTGCTGGGGCCAACGTCCTGACTTTC; cdr3_aa: CASSLAPTAAGANVLTF
clone_size: .; d_call: TRBD1; v_call: TRBV10-3; j_call: TRBJ2-5; cdr3_nt: TGTGCCATCAAAAACCAGGGGGATGAGACCCAGTACTTC; cdr3_aa: CAIKNQGDETQYF
clone_size: .; d_call: TRBD1; v_call: TRBV13; j_call: TRBJ1-3; cdr3_nt: TGTGCCAGCAGCTCCCTCCGGGACAGGGGGCTATTTGGAAACACCATATATTTT; cdr3_aa: CASSSLRDRGLFGNTIYF
clone_size: .; d_call: .; v_call: TRBV7-9; j_call: TRBJ2-7; cdr3_nt: TGTGCCAGCAGCTTAGTAGTAGGGGGCTACGAGCAGTACTTC; cdr3_aa: CASSLVVGGYEQYF
clone_size: once; d_call: .; v_call: TRBV12-5; j_call: TRBJ1-1; cdr3_nt: TGTGCTAGTGGTTTGGTATTGAACGGGGGGCAGGAGAACACTGAAGCTTTCTTT; cdr3_aa: CASGLVLNGGQENTEAFF
clone_size: .; d_call: .; v_call: TRBV20-1; j_call: TRBJ2-1; cdr3_nt: TGCAGTGCCCCGACTAGGAATGAGCAGTTCTTC; cdr3_aa: CSAPTRNEQFF
clone_size: .; d_call: TRBD2; v_call: TRBV3-1/TRBV3-2; j_call: TRBJ2-5; cdr3_nt: TGTGCCAGCACCCGACTAGCGGAAACCCAAGAGACCCAGTACTTC; cdr3_aa: CASTRLAETQETQYF
clone_size: .; d_call: .; v_call: TRBV30; j_call: TRBJ2-1; cdr3_nt: TGTGCCTGGAAAGGGTTTAGCGAGAGGGGGGGGCCGTACAATGAGCAGTTCTTC; cdr3_aa: CAWKGFSERGGPYNEQFF
clone_size: .; d_call: .; v_call: TRBV30; j_call: TRBJ1-1; cdr3_nt: TGTGCCTGGAGTGTACAAGGGGTATTGGGTGCTTTCTTT; cdr3_aa: CAWSVQGVLGAFF